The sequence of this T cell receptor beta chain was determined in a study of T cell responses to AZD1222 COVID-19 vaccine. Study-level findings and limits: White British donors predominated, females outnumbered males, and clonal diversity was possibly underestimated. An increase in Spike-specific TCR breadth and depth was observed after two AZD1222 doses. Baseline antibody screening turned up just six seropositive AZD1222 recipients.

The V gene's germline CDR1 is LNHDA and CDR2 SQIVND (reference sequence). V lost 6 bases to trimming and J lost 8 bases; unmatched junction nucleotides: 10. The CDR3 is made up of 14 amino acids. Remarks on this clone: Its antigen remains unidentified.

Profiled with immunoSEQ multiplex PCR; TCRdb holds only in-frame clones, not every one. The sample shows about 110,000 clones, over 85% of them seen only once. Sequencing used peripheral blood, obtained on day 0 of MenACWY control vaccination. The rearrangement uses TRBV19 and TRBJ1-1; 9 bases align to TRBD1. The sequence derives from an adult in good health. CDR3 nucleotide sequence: TGTGCCAGTAGACAAGGGGGACAGGGAGCCGAAGCTTTCTTT. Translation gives CASRQGGQGAEAFF.